These 19 T cell receptor beta chains were sequenced from one sample in a study of response to subunit inactivated influenza vaccine. Each CDR3 protein is one row after TCRdb ran MiXCR on the RT-PCR reads. The repertoire consists of some 500,000 distinct CDR3 sequences, with over 10% occurring once and the leading ten covering approximately 14%. This specimen was PBMCs from blood, taken 35 to 45 days after vaccination. The receptors originated from a man between 45 and 60 years old who received an inactivated influenza vaccine.

This chain connects TRBV7-6 to TRBJ2-1, with 16 bases lining up with TRBD2. CDR1 SGHVS and CDR2 FNYEAQ come from the germline V gene. V dropped 0 bases and J dropped 4; count of bases not matched to a gene: 9. There are 20 residues in the CDR3. This chain's CDR3 is CASSLAPGTSGRGSYNEQFF. DNA for the CDR3: TGTGCCAGCAGCTTAGCGCCAGGGACTAGCGGGAGGGGATCTTACAATGAGCAGTTCTTC.

This clonotype was counted between two and nine times. V is TRBV15 and J is TRBJ2-2; no definite D call. The CDR3 runs 13 residues. Germline V gene data show CDR1 as LNHNV and CDR2 as YYDKDF (reference sequence). V was clipped by 8 bases and J by 4 bases, with 11 bases between them. The CDR3 sequence: CATAPGPTGELFF. The CDR3, as DNA: TGTGCCACCGCCCCGGGCCCCACCGGGGAGCTGTTTTTT.

This clonotype was seen many times. The rearrangement uses TRBV3-1 and TRBJ2-3; a weak D match, TRBD2 (5 bases). CDR3 length equals 14 residues. Germline lookup yields CDR1 LGHDT and CDR2 YNNKEL (reference sequence). V was clipped by 4 bases and J by 8 bases, with 16 bases between them. Here the CDR3 DNA reads TGTGCCAGCAGCCCCTACGACTCCGAGGGTACGCAGTATTTT. Translated: CASSPYDSEGTQYF.

This clonotype has ten or more counts. The CDR3 DNA reads TGCAGCGCAGGAGATACCCCTGGATATACGCAGTATTTT. It is translated as CSAGDTPGYTQYF. V usage is TRBV29-1 and J usage is TRBJ2-3; D call uncertain. The V gene lost 7 bases and the J gene lost 7 bases, with 18 bases spanning the gap. This CDR3 comprises 13 residues. Germline V gene data show CDR1 as SQVTM and CDR2 as ANQGSEA.

This clonotype was detected ten times or more. This sequence joins TRBV5-5 and TRBJ2-7; D remains unclear. Germline V gives CDR1 SGHKS, CDR2 YYEKEE (reference sequence). The length of the CDR3 is 12 residues. Trimming took off 2 bases at V and 6 bases at J, with 9 bases between the two ends. CDR3 nucleotides: TGTGCCAGCAGCTTATCCACGACCGAGCAGTACTTC. This gives the protein CASSLSTTEQYF.

This clonotype showed up just a few times. The chain carries TRBV6-5 and TRBJ1-1; tentative D call: TRBD1 (5 bases). Germline loops: CDR1 MNHEY, CDR2 SVGAGI. This CDR3 comprises 14 residues. Trimming shortened V by 0 bases and J by 4 bases, and 9 bases separated the two germline ends. The CDR3 region is CASSYSGLGTEAFF. Written as DNA, the CDR3 is TGTGCCAGCAGTTACTCGGGGCTAGGCACTGAAGCTTTCTTT.

Ten or more counts support this clonotype. The junction shows a germline mismatch at one end, possibly a read error. The chain carries TRBV5-1 and TRBJ1-3; 7 nucleotides match TRBD1. Germline values: CDR1 SGHRS, CDR2 YFSETQ. CDR3 length: 13 residues. The CDR3, as DNA: TGTGCCAGCAGTTTGGGACAGGGAAACACCATATATTTT. Translation gives CASSLGQGNTIYF. Based on the CDR3 plus reference TRBV5-1 and TRBJ1-3, the full variable domain is KAGVTQTPRYLIKTRGQQVTLSCSPISGHRSVSWYQQTPGQGLQFLFEYFSETQRNKGNFPGRFSGRQFSNSRSEMNVSTLELGDSALYLCASSLGQGNTIYFGEGSWLTVV.

This clonotype was counted between two and nine times. This rearrangement joins TRBV10-3 to TRBJ2-3; 13 bases align to TRBD2. V dropped 6 bases and J dropped 1; count of bases not matched to a gene: 13. The germline gives CDR1 ENHRY, CDR2 SYGVKD. The CDR3 contains 19 residues. The CDR3 protein is CAISSVGTSGTLGTDTQYF. The CDR3 DNA follows: TGTGCCATCAGCTCGGTTGGGACTAGCGGGACCCTAGGCACAGATACGCAGTATTTT.

V is TRBV15 and J is TRBJ2-3, with 9 bases aligning to TRBD1. Germline values: CDR1 LNHNV, CDR2 YYDKDF (reference sequence). V dropped 1 base and J dropped 3; count of bases not matched to a gene: 5. This CDR3 spans 16 amino acids. In DNA form, the CDR3 reads TGTGCCACCAGCAGAGGTGAACAGGGGGCGACAGATACGCAGTATTTT. Its translation: CATSRGEQGATDTQYF. The full variable domain, rest sourced from reference TRBV15 and TRBJ2-3, is DAMVIQNPRYQVTQFGKPVTLSCSQTLNHNVMYWYQQKSSQAPKLLFHYYDKDFNNEADTPDNFQSRRPNTSFCFLDIRSPGLGDTAMYLCATSRGEQGATDTQYFGPGTRLTVL.

This clonotype has a handful of counts. V and J are TRBV9 and TRBJ2-3; 9 bases agree with TRBD2. Germline V lookup: CDR1 SGDLS, CDR2 YYNGEE. Trimming removed 0 bases from V and 2 bases from J; junction bases left unmatched: 4. The CDR3 totals 16 residues. CDR3 nucleotide sequence: TGTGCCAGCAGCGTAGCTAGCGGGGTTACCACAGATACGCAGTATTTT. This encodes CASSVASGVTTDTQYF.

This clonotype was observed a handful of times. This chain uses TRBV12-3 or TRBV12-4 with TRBJ1-5; the D gene is possibly TRBD1 (5 bases). Trimming left V 5 bases short and J 4 bases short, with 12 bases between. This CDR3 comprises 14 residues. The CDR3 loop reads CASSVQGPNQPQHF. Written as DNA, the CDR3 is TGTGCCAGCAGTGTTCAGGGTCCGAATCAGCCCCAGCATTTT.

This clonotype showed up just a few times. The genes are TRBV4-1 and TRBJ2-2; 9 positions agree with TRBD1. The J segment lost 5 bases and the V segment lost 8 bases, leaving 9 bases of the junction unmatched. This CDR3 has 15 amino acids. Germline V gives CDR1 MGHRA, CDR2 YSYEKL. CDR3 sequence reads: CASSGGQGWTGELFF. Written as DNA, the CDR3 is TGCGCCAGCTCGGGTGGACAGGGGTGGACCGGGGAGCTGTTTTTT.

This clonotype came up a few times. The DNA of the CDR3 is TGTGCTAGTGGTTTCTTTCTCGACAGGAGGGGCTATGGCTACACCTTC. As protein: CASGFFLDRRGYGYTF. The V call is TRBV12-5, the J call TRBJ1-2; a possible D gene is TRBD1 (6 bases). Trimming took 3 bases from V and 4 from J, leaving 18 bases between them. CDR3 length equals 16 residues. Germline values: CDR1 LGHNT, CDR2 FRNRAP.

This clonotype showed up just a few times. The chain carries TRBV7-6 and TRBJ2-7; D not certain. The germline V gene encodes CDR1 SGHVS and CDR2 FNYEAQ. Between the trimmed V and J ends, which lost 4 bases and 0 bases, there was a span of 10 bases. There are 14 residues in the CDR3. DNA of the CDR3: TGTGCCAGCAGCTCAGGCTCTAGCTCCTACGAGCAGTACTTC. Residues: CASSSGSSSYEQYF.

There are a few counts of this clonotype. The chain recombines TRBV11-2 with TRBJ2-7, with D tentatively TRBD1 or TRBD2 (5 bases each). The germline CDR1 and CDR2 sequences are SGHAT and FQNNGV. The ends were cut back, 4 bases at V and 2 bases at J, with 15 bases in the middle. The CDR3 runs 15 residues. The CDR3 nucleotides read TGTGCCAGCAGCTCGGACCGGGGCCGAACCTACGAGCAGTACTTC. This sequence encodes CASSSDRGRTYEQYF.

Comment on this clonotype: Since a much larger clone is just one base distant, this may be a read error. The chain links TRBV20-1 to TRBJ2-3; D is unresolved. Looked up from germline, CDR1 is DFQATT and CDR2 is SNEGSKA (reference sequence). The germline V and J ends were trimmed by 6 bases and 2 bases, with 15 bases remaining between them. The CDR3 loop spans 14 amino acids. The CDR3 DNA is TGCAGTGCCGTGGATCAATGCCCCACAGATACGCAGTATTTT. Translation: CSAVDQCPTDTQYF.

The chain carries TRBV7-8 and TRBJ2-1; D tentatively fits TRBD1 or TRBD2 (5 bases each). The length of the CDR3 is 14 residues. Germline V lookup: CDR1 SGHVS, CDR2 FQNEAQ. V was cut by 1 base and J by 5 bases, with 9 bases left in between. CDR3 amino acids: CASSLGDPNNEQFF. CDR3 DNA sequence: TGTGCCAGCAGCTTAGGGGACCCAAACAATGAGCAGTTCTTC.

This clonotype was recorded at least ten times. V usage is TRBV4-3 and J usage is TRBJ2-1, with TRBD2 matching over 9 bases. The junction had 7 bases not matched to a gene; V was cut back by 0 bases and J by 4 bases. The length of the CDR3 is 17 residues. Germline CDR1 LGHNA, CDR2 YSLEER. CDR3 DNA: TGCGCCAGCAGCCAAGATATCACAGCGGGAGGTTACAATGAGCAGTTCTTC. Translation: CASSQDITAGGYNEQFF.

V and J are TRBV7-2 and TRBJ1-4; D gene uncertain. V gave up 8 bases and J gave up 4 bases, with 5 bases separating them. This CDR3 spans 11 amino acids. Germline-derived CDR1 and CDR2 are SGHTA and FQGNSA. DNA for the CDR3: TGTGCCAGCGGCGATAATGAAAAACTGTTTTTT. It codes for CASGDNEKLFF.